A selection of T cell receptor beta chains follows, all from one sample in a study of cytomegalovirus exposure and HLA in healthy donors. Method: immunoSEQ multiplex PCR; TCRdb's copy keeps in-frame clones and lacks some. The top ten hold 1.5% to 2% of the sample, which has roughly 200,000 clones, roughly 84% seen once. What was sequenced was PBMCs. The receptor source for this set is a man in his forties or fifties in good health and CMV-seronegative. Both conserved end residues are part of each CDR3. The D gene is left open where the match is weak. Expanded clones get a size class; other rows say once, few or many, or leave the size out.

TRBJ2-7	TRBV29-1	.	few	CSVHPGGSSGEQYF	TGCAGCGTCCATCCGGGTGGTTCCTCCGGCGAGCAGTACTTC
TRBJ2-1	TRBV14	.	once	CASSPHLLASSYNEQFF	TGTGCCAGCAGCCCTCACCTCCTAGCGTCCTCCTACAATGAGCAGTTCTTC
TRBJ2-7	TRBV4-2	TRBD2	.	CASSLRLAGGYEQYF	TGTGCCAGCAGCCTCCGATTAGCGGGAGGGTACGAGCAGTACTTC
TRBJ2-7	TRBV28	TRBD2	.	CASNLAGGPVEEQYF	TGTGCCAGCAACCTAGCGGGAGGGCCTGTTGAAGAGCAGTACTTC
TRBJ1-2	TRBV4-1	.	.	CASSQDQNYGYTF	TGCGCCAGCAGCCAAGACCAAAACTATGGCTACACCTTC
TRBJ2-1	TRBV19	.	.	CASSRAPSSYNEQFF	TGTGCCAGTAGCCGAGCCCCGAGCTCCTACAATGAGCAGTTCTTC
TRBJ2-1	TRBV27	TRBD2	once	CASSGLAAYNEQFF	TGTGCCAGCAGTGGACTAGCGGCTTACAATGAGCAGTTCTTC
TRBJ1-1	TRBV5-1	.	.	CASSQGLLNTEAFF	TGCGCCAGCAGCCAGGGCCTTTTGAACACTGAAGCTTTCTTT
TRBJ1-1	TRBV28	.	few	CASLNWGSGTEAFF	TGTGCCAGCCTTAACTGGGGCTCGGGCACTGAAGCTTTCTTT
TRBJ2-7	TRBV6-4	TRBD2	.	CASSEREGPYEQYF	TGTGCCAGCAGTGAACGGGAGGGCCCGTACGAGCAGTACTTC
TRBJ1-6	TRBV4-2	.	once	CASSQEVNGNSPLHF	TGTGCCAGCAGCCAGGAGGTCAACGGGAATTCACCCCTCCACTTT
TRBJ1-5	TRBV27	.	.	CASSLTVLNQPQHF	TGTGCCAGCAGTCTGACAGTCCTCAATCAGCCCCAGCATTTT
TRBJ2-7	TRBV28	TRBD1	once	CASSSTGQGLYEQYF	TGTGCCAGCAGTTCGACGGGACAGGGGTTGTACGAGCAGTACTTC
TRBJ2-7	TRBV6-1	TRBD1	.	CATLRGRATYEQYF	TGTGCCACCCTGAGGGGGCGGGCCACCTACGAGCAGTACTTC
TRBJ2-1	TRBV30	.	.	CAWSVLGSSYNEQFF	TGTGCCTGGAGTGTACTCGGGAGCTCCTACAATGAGCAGTTCTTC
TRBJ2-1	TRBV12-5	TRBD1	.	CASGWGDRGRNEQFF	TGTGCTAGTGGTTGGGGGGACAGGGGACGAAATGAGCAGTTCTTC
TRBJ1-5	TRBV27	TRBD1	.	CASSPMDRARNQPQHF	TGTGCCAGCAGTCCCATGGACAGGGCTCGCAATCAGCCCCAGCATTTT
TRBJ2-1	TRBV2	TRBD2	.	CASTTSGRANNEQFF	TGTGCCAGCACCACTAGCGGGAGGGCCAACAATGAGCAGTTCTTC